This TCR beta chain was identified during a study of T cells in Graves' hyperthyroidism and ophthalmopathy. Amplification targeted TCR beta CDR3 regions from RNA transcripts. RT-PCR in the first round (using the HTBI primer set) targeted the TCR CDR3. MiXCR was run by TCRdb on the multiplex PCR reads, yielding one entry per CDR3 protein. This table holds around 350,000 distinct CDR3 sequences, less than 15% found once. This clonotype showed up many times. The V and J ends lost 7 bases and 2 bases respectively, with 16 bases between them. CDR3 length: 15 residues. Germline CDR1 SGHTA, CDR2 FQGNSA. Sample: blood. The receptor comes from a woman aged 18-29 years with Graves' hyperthyroidism. This chain connects TRBV7-2 to TRBJ2-3; the D gene could be TRBD1 or TRBD2 (5 bases each). CDR3 residues: CASTLGVSSTDTQYF. For the CDR3, the DNA is TGTGCCAGCACCTTGGGGGTTAGCTCCACAGATACGCAGTATTTT. The variable domain in full, completed from reference TRBV7-2 and TRBJ2-3, reads GAGVSQSPSNKVTEKGKDVELRCDPISGHTALYWYRQSLGQGLEFLIYFQGNSAPDKSGLPSDRFSAERTGGSVSTLTIQRTQQEDSAVYLCASTLGVSSTDTQYFGPGTRLTVL.